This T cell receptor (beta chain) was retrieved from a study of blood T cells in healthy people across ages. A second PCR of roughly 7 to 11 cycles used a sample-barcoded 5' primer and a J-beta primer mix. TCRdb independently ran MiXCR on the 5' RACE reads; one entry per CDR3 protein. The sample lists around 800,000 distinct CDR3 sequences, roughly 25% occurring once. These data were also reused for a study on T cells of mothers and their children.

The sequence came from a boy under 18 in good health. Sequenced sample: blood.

CDR3 bases: TGTGCCAGTACCGGACTAGCGGGGGAAACCGGGGAGCTGTTTTTT. Translated: CASTGLAGETGELFF. This chain connects TRBV28 to TRBJ2-2, with TRBD2 matching 13 bases. Germline CDR1 reads MDHEN; CDR2 reads SYDVKM. The length of the CDR3 is 15 residues. J gave up 5 bases and V 9 bases, and 6 bases lay outside the gene matches. The whole variable domain, filled in from reference TRBV28 and TRBJ2-2, reads DVKVTQSSRYLVKRTGEKVFLECVQDMDHENMFWYRQDPGLGLRLIYFSYDVKMKEKGDIPEGYSVSREKKERFSLILESASTNQTSMYLCASTGLAGETGELFFGEGSRLTVL.